One and the same sample provided the 27 T cell receptor beta chains below, sequenced in a study of CD8 T cells in Susac syndrome. Reverse transcription used roughly 0.5 to 1 ug RNA and random hexamers. TCRdb processed the immunoSEQ multiplex PCR reads anew with MiXCR; each CDR3 protein has one entry. The repertoire has 160,000 or so distinct CDR3 sequences, 95% to 96% of them found once; the top ten carry 0.14% to 0.15%. Specimen: CD8+ T cells from PBMCs. The receptor source for this set is a human donor with multiple sclerosis.

The CDR3: CASSAAGQETQYF. CDR3 bases: TGTGCCAGCAGCGCCGCAGGGCAAGAGACCCAGTACTTC. The chain has TRBV6-5 and TRBJ2-5; D perhaps matches TRBD1 (5 bases). Between the trimmed V and J ends, which lost 6 bases and 2 bases, there was a span of 10 bases. CDR3 length: 13 amino acids. Germline V gene lookup returns CDR1 MNHEY and CDR2 SVGAGI.

This chain uses TRBV4-2 with TRBJ2-3; the match to TRBD2 covers 10 bases. J gave up 4 bases and V 4 bases, and 5 bases lay outside the gene matches. The CDR3 is made up of 15 amino acids. CDR1 is LGHNA, CDR2 YNFKEQ, per germline. The CDR3 nucleotides are TGTGCCAGCAGCCTAGCGGGGGGCTTATCAGATACGCAGTATTTT. Protein sequence: CASSLAGGLSDTQYF.

This clonotype was seen only a few times. The V call is TRBV27, the J call TRBJ1-5; D not resolved. CDR3 length: 13 amino acids. Trimming pared 0 bases from V and 4 bases from J, leaving 4 bases between. Germline CDR1 and CDR2: MNHEY and SMNVEV (reference sequence). The CDR3 region is CASSLSVNQPQHF. Here the CDR3 DNA reads TGTGCCAGCAGTTTATCGGTAAATCAGCCCCAGCATTTT.

This sequence joins TRBV9 and TRBJ2-7, with no clear D. The germline CDR1 and CDR2 sequences are SGDLS and YYNGEE. The CDR3 spans 15 residues. The V end lost 0 bases, the J end lost 3 bases, and 13 bases lay between the germline ends. This CDR3 is CASSVEGSPNYEQYF. Here the CDR3 DNA reads TGTGCCAGCAGCGTAGAAGGGTCCCCCAACTACGAGCAGTACTTC.

The V call is TRBV27, the J call TRBJ2-1; D not resolved. The length of the CDR3 is 12 residues. CDR1 is MNHEY, CDR2 SMNVEV, per germline (reference sequence). V dropped 4 bases and J dropped 5 bases, with 6 bases sitting between them. Here the CDR3 DNA reads TGTGCCAGCAGTTCCGCCGACAATGAGCAGTTCTTC. It encodes CASSSADNEQFF.

This chain links TRBV9 with TRBJ2-7, with D unclear. Between the trimmed V and J ends, which lost 2 bases and 3 bases, there was a span of 12 bases. The V gene's germline CDR1 is SGDLS and CDR2 YYNGEE. The CDR3 has 14 residues. The CDR3 nucleotides read TGTGCCAGCAGCGTGGGCCTCACCAACTACGAGCAGTACTTC. Residues: CASSVGLTNYEQYF.

The chain joins TRBV3-1 to TRBJ2-7; no clear D. CDR3 size: 16 residues. V was pared by 1 base and J by 2 bases, with 15 bases between. The germline gives CDR1 LGHDT, CDR2 YNNKEL (reference sequence). The CDR3 sequence: CASSQGVAPSAYEQYF. The CDR3 nucleotides read TGTGCCAGCAGCCAAGGGGTGGCCCCCTCGGCCTACGAGCAGTACTTC.

The chain combines TRBV24-1 with TRBJ2-1, with 7 positions matching TRBD1. The CDR3 covers 16 residues. Trimming cost V 3 bases and J 7 bases; bases outside gene matches: 11. CDR1 KGHDR and CDR2 SFDVKD come from the germline V gene. The CDR3: CATSDGTGTVGNEQFF. CDR3 sequence (DNA): TGTGCCACCAGTGATGGCACCGGGACAGTAGGGAATGAGCAGTTCTTC.

This clonotype was seen once. The chain has TRBV6-5 and TRBJ1-1, with D hard to call. Germline loops: CDR1 MNHEY, CDR2 SVGAGI. The CDR3 sequence is 12 residues long. V shed 4 bases and J shed 4 bases, with 7 bases lying between them. CDR3 protein: CASSFGSTEAFF. The CDR3 region has the DNA TGTGCCAGCAGTTTCGGGTCCACTGAAGCTTTCTTT.

The chain couples TRBV7-9 to TRBJ2-1, with D uncertain. Germline-derived CDR1 and CDR2 are SEHNR and FQNEAQ (reference sequence). The CDR3 has 16 residues. V lost 0 bases, J lost 5 bases, and 14 bases lay in between. The CDR3 DNA reads TGTGCCAGCAGCTTAGCGCCGATCTTGGGGAACAATGAGCAGTTCTTC. Encoded protein: CASSLAPILGNNEQFF.

J is TRBJ1-2 and V is TRBV12-3 or TRBV12-4; the D gene is possibly TRBD1 (5 bases). The CDR3 contains 12 residues. Trimming left V 7 bases short and J 7 bases short, with 13 bases between. For the CDR3, the DNA is TGTGCCAGCATTGGGGGGGGATCTGGCTACACCTTC. It is translated as CASIGGGSGYTF.

The chain employs TRBV2 and TRBJ1-2, with D possibly being TRBD1 (6 bases). Trimming took off 6 bases at V and 0 bases at J, with 14 bases between the two ends. Germline V lookup: CDR1 SNHLY, CDR2 FYNNEI. This CDR3 region has 15 residues. CDR3 in amino acids: CASRGTGLANYGYTF. CDR3 DNA sequence: TGTGCCAGCAGGGGCACAGGGCTTGCTAACTATGGCTACACCTTC.

This chain joins TRBV27 and TRBJ2-1, with D possibly being TRBD1 (6 bases). With 4 bases removed from V and 2 bases from J, the gap between germline ends came to 9 bases. The germline V gene encodes CDR1 MNHEY and CDR2 SMNVEV (reference sequence). The CDR3 sequence is 14 residues long. In nucleotides, the CDR3 is TGTGCCAGCAGTTGGGGGCCGGCCTACAATGAGCAGTTCTTC. Translated: CASSWGPAYNEQFF.

The chain employs TRBV20-1 and TRBJ2-1; 9 bases are a match to TRBD1. From germline, CDR1 is DFQATT and CDR2 SNEGSKA (reference sequence). The CDR3 contains 14 residues. The V gene end was trimmed by 6 bases and the J gene end by 3 bases; junction bases not matched to a gene: 6. DNA of the CDR3: TGCAGTGCGCCGGGGACAGGGCTCTACAATGAGCAGTTCTTC. It codes for CSAPGTGLYNEQFF.

The chain employs TRBV7-6 and TRBJ2-3; 10 bases align to TRBD2. This CDR3 spans 19 amino acids. Germline CDR1 SGHVS, CDR2 FNYEAQ. J lost 0 bases, V lost 2 bases, and 11 bases had no gene match. The CDR3 here is CASSLRAGGTGPSTDTQYF. As DNA, the CDR3 is TGTGCCAGCAGCTTAAGAGCGGGGGGGACCGGACCTAGCACAGATACGCAGTATTTT.

The chain recombines TRBV30 with TRBJ2-7; no definite D call. With 3 bases removed from V and 7 bases from J, the gap between germline ends came to 10 bases. There are 11 residues in the CDR3. Germline lookup yields CDR1 GTSNPN and CDR2 SVGIG (reference sequence). Here the CDR3 reads CAWSAAREQYF. As DNA, the CDR3 is TGTGCCTGGAGCGCCGCCCGGGAGCAGTACTTC.

The chain joins TRBV30 to TRBJ2-4, with D uncertain. Trimming cost V 2 bases and J 6 bases, with 11 bases left between them. This CDR3 spans 13 amino acids. CDR1 is GTSNPN, CDR2 SVGIG, per germline (reference sequence). The CDR3 sequence is CAWSPGSSNIQYF. CDR3 nucleotide sequence: TGTGCCTGGAGTCCAGGAAGTTCAAACATTCAGTACTTC.

This clonotype was seen a single time. The chain recombines TRBV5-4 with TRBJ2-3; 7 bases agree with TRBD2. CDR3 size: 16 residues. The V gene's germline CDR1 is SGHNT and CDR2 YYREEE (reference sequence). With 0 bases clipped from V and 2 bases from J, the junction kept 6 bases outside the gene matches. CDR3 in amino acids: CASSLGVAGPTDTQYF. For the CDR3, the DNA is TGTGCCAGCAGCTTGGGGGTAGCGGGCCCCACAGATACGCAGTATTTT.

V usage is TRBV2 and J usage is TRBJ2-3; unclear D gene. Trimming removed 1 base from V and 0 bases from J, with 5 bases in between. CDR1 and CDR2 from the germline V gene are SNHLY and FYNNEI. This CDR3 contains 14 residues. The CDR3 region is CASSEGQSTDTQYF. CDR3 DNA: TGTGCCAGCAGTGAAGGGCAGAGCACAGATACGCAGTATTTT.

The V gene is TRBV19, the J gene TRBJ2-1; D possibly corresponds to TRBD2 (7 bases). This CDR3 is built from 14 residues. Germline V lookup: CDR1 LNHDA, CDR2 SQIVND (reference sequence). The V end lost 6 bases, the J end lost 5 bases, and 14 bases lay between the germline ends. DNA for the CDR3: TGTGCCAGTAGACAAGGGGGGGGCCACAATGAGCAGTTCTTC. Translating it yields CASRQGGGHNEQFF.

J is TRBJ2-2 and V is TRBV9, with 7 bases matching TRBD2. The CDR3 contains 14 residues. V gave up 2 bases and J gave up 5 bases; unmatched junction bases: 3. CDR1 is SGDLS, CDR2 YYNGEE, per germline. CDR3 sequence: CASSVSGDTGELFF. CDR3 sequence (DNA): TGTGCCAGCAGCGTGAGCGGGGATACCGGGGAGCTGTTTTTT. The entire variable domain, with the rest obtained from reference TRBV9 and TRBJ2-2, is as follows: DSGVTQTPKHLITATGQRVTLRCSPRSGDLSVYWYQQSLDQGLQFLIQYYNGEERAKGNILERFSAQQFPDLHSELNLSSLELGDSALYFCASSVSGDTGELFFGEGSRLTVL.

The chain links TRBV3-1 to TRBJ1-1; perhaps TRBD1 as D (6 bases). There are 16 residues in the CDR3. From germline, CDR1 is LGHDT and CDR2 YNNKEL (reference sequence). The ends were cut back, 4 bases at V and 0 bases at J, with 15 bases in the middle. CDR3 in DNA: TGTGCCAGCAGCCCAGACAGGATGTTCATGAACACTGAAGCTTTCTTT. Its protein is CASSPDRMFMNTEAFF.

This rearrangement joins TRBV9 to TRBJ2-1, with 8 bases matching TRBD2. The CDR3 contains 16 residues. CDR1 and CDR2 from the germline V gene are SGDLS and YYNGEE. The ends lost 0 bases at V and 3 bases at J; junction bases unmatched: 5. CDR3 region: CASSVASGGNYNEQFF. The CDR3 DNA is TGTGCCAGCAGCGTAGCCAGCGGGGGAAACTACAATGAGCAGTTCTTC.

This sequence joins TRBV5-4 and TRBJ1-6; unclear D gene. V gave up 6 bases and J gave up 9 bases, with 16 bases separating them. CDR1 SGHNT and CDR2 YYREEE come from the germline V gene (reference sequence). CDR3 length equals 14 residues. The CDR3 protein is CASTNLGVGSPLHF. In DNA, the CDR3 is TGTGCCAGCACCAACCTTGGTGTTGGTTCACCCCTCCACTTT.

This chain connects TRBV2 to TRBJ2-7; the D gene is possibly TRBD1 (6 bases). Germline values: CDR1 SNHLY, CDR2 FYNNEI. The CDR3 sequence is 15 residues long. V gave up 1 base and J gave up 5 bases, with 15 bases separating them. The CDR3 DNA reads as TGTGCCAGCAGTGAAGAGGGCAGGGGTGTCCACGAGCAGTACTTC. Residues: CASSEEGRGVHEQYF.

This chain joins TRBV9 and TRBJ1-2; 7 nucleotides align to TRBD1. The CDR3 is made up of 14 amino acids. Germline CDR1 and CDR2: SGDLS and YYNGEE. J lost 4 bases, V lost 3 bases, and 6 bases had no gene match. The DNA for the CDR3 is TGTGCCAGCAGCGAGGGGGCCAGGGCCTATGGCTACACCTTC. It yields the protein CASSEGARAYGYTF.

This chain connects TRBV7-9 to TRBJ2-5; 12 bases line up with TRBD1. The CDR3 contains 17 residues. Germline CDR1 and CDR2: SEHNR and FQNEAQ (reference sequence). V shed 5 bases, J shed 4 bases, and the junction held 11 bases outside the gene matches. In DNA form, the CDR3 reads TGTGCCAGCAGCGCTGGGACAGGGGGCGGGGTAGGAGAGACCCAGTACTTC. It specifies CASSAGTGGGVGETQYF.